What follows are 32 T cell receptor beta chains derived from one specimen sequenced in a study of cytomegalovirus exposure and HLA in healthy donors. The data were produced by immunoSEQ multiplex PCR, yet TCRdb's version contains in-frame clones alone and is incomplete. The repertoire holds some 98,000 clones, with around nine tenths as singletons. The source material was PBMCs. The source of these receptors is a woman aged 25 to 39 in good health and CMV-seronegative.

This sequence joins TRBV27 and TRBJ2-7; 8 nucleotides match TRBD2. Germline lookup yields CDR1 MNHEY and CDR2 SMNVEV (reference sequence). The CDR3 is made up of 13 amino acids. V gave up 5 bases and J gave up 3 bases; unmatched junction bases: 3. CDR3 in amino acids: CASSPGTSYEQYF. CDR3 bases: TGTGCCAGCAGTCCCGGGACTAGCTACGAGCAGTACTTC.

This clone came up a few times. V usage is TRBV5-1 and J usage is TRBJ1-6; 9 nucleotides match TRBD1. This CDR3 comprises 16 residues. Trimming cost V 2 bases and J 10 bases; bases outside gene matches: 10. CDR1 is SGHRS and CDR2 is YFSETQ in the germline V gene. The DNA of the CDR3 is TGCGCCAGCAGCTTTACAGGGGGCGCGGGTAGCTCACCCCTCCACTTT. This encodes CASSFTGGAGSSPLHF.

This rearrangement joins TRBV7-9 to TRBJ1-2; D unresolved. Germline CDR1 and CDR2: SEHNR and FQNEAQ (reference sequence). There are 12 residues in the CDR3. V shed 5 bases and J shed 2 bases, with 6 bases lying between them. This CDR3 reads CASSPVNYGYTF. The CDR3 DNA reads as TGTGCCAGCAGCCCAGTCAACTATGGCTACACCTTC.

The V call is TRBV7-9, the J call TRBJ2-5, with D perhaps matching TRBD2 (6 bases). From germline, CDR1 is SEHNR and CDR2 FQNEAQ (reference sequence). The CDR3 length is 14 residues. Trimming removed 4 bases at V and 4 bases at J, with 13 bases between. The CDR3 region is CASSSAGPPETQYF. CDR3 bases: TGTGCCAGCAGCTCGGCGGGACCGCCAGAGACCCAGTACTTC. The full variable domain, completed using reference TRBV7-9 and TRBJ2-5, is DTGVSQNPRHKITKRGQNVTFRCDPISEHNRLYWYRQTLGQGPEFLTYFQNEAQLEKSRLLSDRFSAERPKGSFSTLEIQRTEQGDSAMYLCASSSAGPPETQYFGPGTRLLVL.

The chain carries TRBV2 and TRBJ1-6, with TRBD1 matching 9 bases. This CDR3 has 15 amino acids. CDR1 is SNHLY, CDR2 FYNNEI, per germline. J lost 7 bases, V lost 4 bases, and 5 bases had no gene match. The CDR3 DNA follows: TGTGCCAGCAGTGGGTTCGGACAGGGGAATTCACCCCTCCACTTT. Amino acids: CASSGFGQGNSPLHF.

The chain is built from TRBV9 and TRBJ2-5; 8 nucleotides match TRBD2. The CDR3 sequence is 14 residues long. Trimming cost V 4 bases and J 5 bases; bases outside gene matches: 7. Germline assignment: CDR1 SGDLS and CDR2 YYNGEE. In nucleotides, the CDR3 is TGTGCCAGCAGCCCCCGACTAGCGTGGGAGACCCAGTACTTC. It encodes CASSPRLAWETQYF.

This chain links TRBV28 with TRBJ1-1, with a weak D call TRBD1 (5 bases). The germline gives CDR1 MDHEN, CDR2 SYDVKM. This CDR3 comprises 15 residues. V shed 6 bases and J shed 5 bases, with 19 bases lying between them. The CDR3 coding sequence is TGTGCCAGCAGGATGATCCAGGGCTTTGGGACTGAAGCTTTCTTT. This gives the protein CASRMIQGFGTEAFF. Combining the CDR3 with reference TRBV28 and TRBJ1-1 gives the whole variable domain DVKVTQSSRYLVKRTGEKVFLECVQDMDHENMFWYRQDPGLGLRLIYFSYDVKMKEKGDIPEGYSVSREKKERFSLILESASTNQTSMYLCASRMIQGFGTEAFFGQGTRLTVV.

The chain has TRBV5-5 and TRBJ1-5, with D possibly matching TRBD1 (5 bases). The V and J ends lost 1 base and 3 bases respectively, with 11 bases between them. Germline assignment: CDR1 SGHKS and CDR2 YYEKEE (reference sequence). This CDR3 spans 15 amino acids. The CDR3 reads CASSLTSGPNQPQHF. Written as DNA, the CDR3 is TGTGCCAGCAGCTTGACATCAGGGCCCAATCAGCCCCAGCATTTT.

The rearrangement links TRBV29-1 to TRBJ2-7; no firm D call. This CDR3 has 11 residues. CDR1 and CDR2 (germline): SQVTM, ANQGSEA. The germline V and J ends were trimmed by 7 bases and 0 bases, with 7 bases remaining between them. CDR3 residues: CSGGGSYEQYF. As DNA, the CDR3 is TGCAGCGGAGGCGGCTCCTACGAGCAGTACTTC.

The V gene is TRBV14, the J gene TRBJ1-1; D perhaps matches TRBD1 (6 bases). CDR3 size: 18 residues. CDR1 is SGHDN, CDR2 FVKESK, per germline. V lost 0 bases, J lost 4 bases, and 21 bases lay in between. In DNA, the CDR3 is TGTGCCAGCAGCCAAGAGGGGGACAAGGCCCCCTGGGGCACTGAAGCTTTCTTT. Protein sequence: CASSQEGDKAPWGTEAFF.

The chain employs TRBV15 and TRBJ2-3, with unresolved D. Per germline, CDR1 LNHNV and CDR2 YYDKDF (reference sequence). Deletions cut 2 bases from V and 0 bases from J, with 15 bases between. The CDR3 runs to 17 residues. The CDR3 region is CATSRFPRAESTDTQYF. The CDR3 bases are TGTGCCACCAGCAGATTCCCGCGTGCGGAGAGCACAGATACGCAGTATTTT.

J is TRBJ2-7 and V is TRBV19, with D possibly matching TRBD2 (6 bases). The germline CDR1 and CDR2 sequences are LNHDA and SQIVND (reference sequence). The CDR3 covers 15 residues. Trimming removed 4 bases at V and 5 bases at J, with 18 bases between. The CDR3: CASSRRDARTDEQYF. For the CDR3, the DNA is TGTGCCAGTAGTAGGCGGGACGCTCGAACTGACGAGCAGTACTTC.

The CDR3 DNA reads TGTGCCAGCAGCTCCTCTACAGGGGGCAATGAGCAGTTCTTC. It codes for CASSSSTGGNEQFF. V usage is TRBV5-5 and J usage is TRBJ2-1; 8 positions match TRBD1. From germline, CDR1 is SGHKS and CDR2 YYEKEE (reference sequence). The CDR3 totals 14 residues. V shed 3 bases, J shed 6 bases, and the junction held 5 bases outside the gene matches.

This chain links TRBV2 with TRBJ2-7, with a tentative D call TRBD2 (5 bases). The CDR3 extends over 14 amino acids. V dropped 4 bases and J dropped 6 bases, with 16 bases sitting between them. Germline CDR1 and CDR2: SNHLY and FYNNEI. In DNA form, the CDR3 reads TGTGCCAGCAGTGGGGAGCCCCTCCCTTCCGAGCAGTACTTC. It specifies CASSGEPLPSEQYF.

The chain links TRBV28 to TRBJ2-7; D call uncertain. Germline V gene data show CDR1 as MDHEN and CDR2 as SYDVKM. This CDR3 comprises 12 residues. The V end was cut by 8 bases, the J end by 4 bases, with 12 bases between. CDR3 in DNA: TGTGCCAGCCAAACATTCCAATACGAGCAGTACTTC. This gives the protein CASQTFQYEQYF.

V and J are TRBV19 and TRBJ2-7; D perhaps matches TRBD1 (5 bases). The length of the CDR3 is 14 residues. The ends were cut back, 8 bases at V and 3 bases at J, with 17 bases in the middle. CDR1 and CDR2 from the germline V gene are LNHDA and SQIVND (reference sequence). The CDR3 here is CASGTGSSLYEQYF. The CDR3 DNA reads TGTGCCAGTGGAACAGGTTCATCTCTCTACGAGCAGTACTTC.

The chain couples TRBV18 to TRBJ1-5; no reliable D call. The V end lost 3 bases, the J end lost 9 bases, and 21 bases lay between the germline ends. Germline V CDR1 and CDR2: KGHSH, LQKENI. The CDR3 consists of 16 residues. The CDR3 DNA reads as TGTGCCAGCTCACCCGGGGTTGACCGGATTTGGGGGCCCCAGCATTTT. As protein: CASSPGVDRIWGPQHF.

The V gene is TRBV10-1, the J gene TRBJ1-4; 11 nucleotides align to TRBD1. Germline values: CDR1 WNHNN, CDR2 SYGVQD (reference sequence). This CDR3 has 14 residues. J was trimmed by 9 bases and V by 6 bases; bases with no gene match: 6. CDR3 sequence reads: CASRTWTGGKKLFF. CDR3 nucleotide sequence: TGCGCCAGCAGGACCTGGACAGGGGGCAAAAAACTGTTTTTT.

The J gene is TRBJ1-1, the V gene TRBV6-1; D unclear. Germline V lookup: CDR1 MNHNS, CDR2 SASEGT. There are 13 residues in the CDR3. Deletions cut 7 bases from V and 0 bases from J, with 9 bases between. The CDR3 spells CASKRTLNTEAFF. The CDR3 DNA follows: TGTGCCAGCAAGCGGACTCTGAACACTGAAGCTTTCTTT.

V gene TRBV28 combines with J gene TRBJ1-2, with TRBD1 as a possible D gene (6 bases). Germline values: CDR1 MDHEN, CDR2 SYDVKM. Trimming stripped 3 bases from V and 1 base from J, with 6 bases between. CDR3 length equals 13 residues. DNA for the CDR3: TGTGCCAGCAGTTTGGGACATAACTATGGCTACACCTTC. Translating gives CASSLGHNYGYTF.

V is TRBV21-1 and J is TRBJ2-1; the table assigns TRBD1, which was not confirmed against the DNA. TRBV21-1 is given as a pseudogene. The CDR3 has 9 amino acids. As DNA, the CDR3 is TGTGCCAGCAGCACAAAGCAGTTCTTC. Encoded protein: CASSTKQFF.

This clone has only one observation. The CDR3 DNA sequence: TGTGCTAGTGGTCTCGGTTACACTGAAGCTTTCTTT. Translated, it gives CASGLGYTEAFF. J is TRBJ1-1 and V is TRBV12-5; D is ambiguous. This CDR3 region has 12 residues. Germline values: CDR1 LGHNT, CDR2 FRNRAP. The V and J ends lost 5 bases and 3 bases respectively, with 7 bases between them.

The V and J genes are TRBV7-2 and TRBJ2-1, with 8 bases lining up with TRBD1. Germline V CDR1 and CDR2: SGHTA, FQGNSA. The CDR3 covers 14 residues. Trimming removed 6 bases from V and 8 bases from J; junction bases left unmatched: 9. DNA for the CDR3: TGTGCCAGCAGTCCCCCGGACAGGGAGGATGAGCAGTTCTTC. As protein: CASSPPDREDEQFF.

The rearrangement uses TRBV28 and TRBJ1-4; the D is unclear. This CDR3 region has 12 residues. The ends were cut back, 6 bases at V and 6 bases at J, with 8 bases in the middle. The germline V gene encodes CDR1 MDHEN and CDR2 SYDVKM. The CDR3 is CASRWRDEKLFF. The CDR3, as DNA: TGTGCCAGCAGGTGGCGGGATGAAAAACTGTTTTTT.

There are a few counts of this clone. The chain links TRBV5-4 to TRBJ2-7; perhaps TRBD1 as D (5 bases). This CDR3 spans 15 amino acids. From germline, CDR1 is SGHNT and CDR2 YYREEE (reference sequence). V shed 0 bases and J shed 6 bases, with 16 bases lying between them. CDR3 bases: TGTGCCAGCAGCTTGGCCTCCCAGGGCCAGCTCGAGCAGTACTTC. Protein product: CASSLASQGQLEQYF. Complete variable domain (other parts from reference TRBV5-4 and TRBJ2-7): ETGVTQSPTHLIKTRGQQVTLRCSSQSGHNTVSWYQQALGQGPQFIFQYYREEENGRGNFPPRFSGLQFPNYSSELNVNALELDDSALYLCASSLASQGQLEQYFGPGTRLTVT.

This chain links TRBV6-5 with TRBJ1-2; 12 bases line up with TRBD1. V shed 0 bases, J shed 9 bases, and the junction held 2 bases outside the gene matches. The CDR3 totals 14 residues. Germline V gives CDR1 MNHEY, CDR2 SVGAGI. For the CDR3, the DNA is TGTGCCAGCAGTTACTCGGGGACAGGGGGCAGCTACACCTTC. Its protein is CASSYSGTGGSYTF.

V gene TRBV7-6 combines with J gene TRBJ2-5; 8 bases align to TRBD2. Germline CDR1 SGHVS, CDR2 FNYEAQ. J gave up 2 bases and V 6 bases, and 11 bases lay outside the gene matches. CDR3 length equals 16 residues. In DNA form, the CDR3 reads TGTGCCAGCAGTCGCCGGGTAGCGGGGTATCAAGAGACCCAGTACTTC. Protein sequence: CASSRRVAGYQETQYF.

This clone appeared once. The rearrangement links TRBV2 to TRBJ1-1; D is uncertain. The CDR3 totals 13 residues. Germline values: CDR1 SNHLY, CDR2 FYNNEI. V was cut by 7 bases and J by 1 base, with 10 bases left in between. The CDR3 region is CASTIEKNTEAFF. The DNA of the CDR3 is TGTGCCAGCACTATAGAGAAGAACACTGAAGCTTTCTTT.

This chain joins TRBV9 and TRBJ2-2, with D tentatively TRBD2 (5 bases). The germline CDR1 and CDR2 sequences are SGDLS and YYNGEE. CDR3 size: 15 residues. V was cut by 0 bases and J by 5 bases, with 11 bases left in between. As DNA, the CDR3 is TGTGCCAGCAGCGTAGAAGGGCGCGGGACCGGGGAGCTGTTTTTT. Protein sequence: CASSVEGRGTGELFF.

This chain joins TRBV4-1 and TRBJ2-3, with D perhaps matching TRBD2 (6 bases). This CDR3 is built from 15 residues. The germline V gene encodes CDR1 MGHRA and CDR2 YSYEKL. The V gene lost 0 bases and the J gene lost 6 bases, with 13 bases spanning the gap. CDR3 bases: TGCGCCAGCAGCCAAGAGGGACTCCCCGCGGATACGCAGTATTTT. This translates into CASSQEGLPADTQYF.

This rearrangement joins TRBV4-3 to TRBJ2-1; D is unresolved. V was shortened by 0 bases and J by 10 bases, with 16 bases between the two germline ends. The CDR3 covers 15 residues. CDR1 is LGHNA and CDR2 is YSLEER in the germline V gene. Written as DNA, the CDR3 is TGCGCCAGCAGCCAAGAAATAGCCCGTGAAGAAGAGCAGTTCTTC. Translating it yields CASSQEIAREEEQFF.

This clone was counted only a few times. The chain combines TRBV27 with TRBJ1-2, with D possibly TRBD1 on 5 matching bases. Trimming pared 5 bases from V and 1 base from J, leaving 14 bases between. Germline CDR1 and CDR2: MNHEY and SMNVEV (reference sequence). CDR3 length: 15 amino acids. The DNA for the CDR3 is TGTGCCAGCAGTCGGGAGGGGTCGGTTAACTATGGCTACACCTTC. Translating it yields CASSREGSVNYGYTF.